This T cell receptor beta chain was sequenced in a study of blood T cell repertoires in COVID-19. The overall study: COVID-19 samples from acute and convalescent phases originated in the United States, Italy and Spain. T cells, B-cell-depleted T cells, or PBMCs provided the cDNA or gDNA that served as material.

Germline V gives CDR1 KGHDR, CDR2 SFDVKD. The CDR3 is made up of 14 amino acids. Trimming removed 3 bases from V and 5 bases from J; junction bases left unmatched: 5. Under the authors' procedure: Nucleated cell number was recorded as an estimate derived from reference gene primer amplification. TCRdb keeps only in-frame clones here, not all; method: immunoSEQ multiplex PCR. V and J calls and clone size come straight from that table; D and trimming were deduced from the DNA. The sample records roughly 170,000 clones, 85% to 90% being singletons. This clonotype originated in a woman aged 18-35 years who had recovered from COVID-19. The sample was peripheral blood. The rearrangement uses TRBV24-1 and TRBJ2-5; 7 positions agree with TRBD2. The CDR3 region has the DNA TGTGCCACCAGTGATGGGACTATTATGGAGACCCAGTACTTC. Encoded protein: CATSDGTIMETQYF.